The 6 T cell receptor beta chains below come from one sample, sequenced in a study of tumor-infiltrating lymphocytes in primary liver carcinoma. Scientists recovered RNA and DNA together from roughly 20-30 mg of unsorted bulk tissue. With around 500 ng total RNA as template and a constant-region primer, TCR beta cDNA was made. Construction of TCR beta libraries relied on three successive nested multiplex PCR rounds employing slightly modified ARM-PCR. The first two PCR rounds used TRBV1-TRBV30 primers with a Cbeta primer, nine to ten cycles each. One entry per CDR3 protein, called by TCRdb with MiXCR from the multiplex PCR reads. The sample shows approximately 53,000 distinct CDR3 sequences, about 80% of them seen only once. The specimen sequenced was liver tumor tissue from sampling region 5. This sample's subset: tumor region T5, tumor centre. The receptors here all came from a man aged 35 to 55 with primary liver carcinoma and hepatitis B virus infection.

Comments on this clonotype: An end of the junction differs from the germline gene, which may be a read error. V and J are TRBV19 and TRBJ2-6; 8 positions agree with TRBD1. The CDR3 has 15 residues. CDR1 is LNHDA and CDR2 is SQIVND in the germline V gene (reference sequence). The CDR3 loop is CASRSDRAGANILTF. Written as DNA, the CDR3 is TGTGCCAGTAGGTCGGACAGGGCTGGGGCCAACATCCTGACTTTC.

Regarding this clonotype: A much bigger clone sits one base away, suggesting this may be a read error. The chain links TRBV7-2 to TRBJ2-3, with D tentatively TRBD1 (6 bases). CDR3 length equals 13 residues. The germline V gene encodes CDR1 SGHTA and CDR2 FQGNSA. The DNA for the CDR3 is TGTGCCAGCAGCTGGACAGACACAGATATGCAGTATTTT. Encoded protein: CASSWTDTDMQYF.

On this clonotype: Germline is not matched at one junction end, which may reflect a read error. The genes are TRBV4-2 and TRBJ2-3; TRBD2 agrees at 8 bases. CDR1 LGHNA and CDR2 YNFKEQ come from the germline V gene. The CDR3 loop spans 15 amino acids. In DNA form, the CDR3 reads TGTGTCAGCGGGAGCGGGCTCCCCAGCACAGGTACGCAGTATTTT. The encoded protein is CVSGSGLPSTGTQYF.

Turning to this clonotype: A read error may account for a junction end that differs from germline. The rearrangement joins TRBV4-3 to TRBJ2-7; weak D call: TRBD2 (5 bases). The CDR3 consists of 15 residues. In germline, CDR1 is LGHNA, CDR2 YSLEER. DNA for the CDR3: TGCGCCAGCAGCCAACATCGGGCTAGCAGCTACGAGCAGTATTTC. This codes for CASSQHRASSYEQYF.

In the case of this clonotype: In this CDR3 the conserved last residue, phenylalanine or tryptophan, is missing, so a read error is likely. The chain couples TRBV11-2 to TRBJ2-7; D may correspond to TRBD1 or TRBD2 (6 bases each). This CDR3 has 12 amino acids. Trimming took off 6 bases at V and 7 bases at J, with 13 bases between the two ends. The germline V gene has CDR1 SGHAT and CDR2 FQNNGV. CDR3 in amino acids: CASSPGGCEQYL. In nucleotides, the CDR3 is TGTGCCAGCAGTCCCGGGGGCTGTGAGCAGTACCTC.

As to this clonotype: One junction end disagrees with the germline gene, perhaps due to a read error. The rearrangement joins TRBV11-2 to TRBJ2-1; a possible D gene is TRBD2 (5 bases). The CDR3 extends over 15 amino acids. From germline, CDR1 is SGHAT and CDR2 FQNNGV. The CDR3 DNA is TGTGCCAGCAGCTTAGGCTCGGGAAGATGGGGTGAGCAGTCCTTC. This encodes CASSLGSGRWGEQSF.